What follows are 8 T cell receptor beta chains derived from one specimen sequenced in a study of T cell repertoires in cytomegalovirus infection. TCRdb itself ran the reads through MiXCR, one entry per CDR3 protein. The table records roughly 250,000 distinct CDR3 sequences, 9% to 15% of them present only once. Sequencing input: PBMCs. The receptors were sampled from a human donor in good health (CMV status not recorded). Some clones in this sample may be carry-over from other donors' samples.

This clonotype was seen a few times. The chain has TRBV7-9 and TRBJ1-4, with D possibly being TRBD1 (6 bases). Trimming removed 4 bases at V and 11 bases at J, with 11 bases between. The CDR3 has 12 amino acids. The germline V gene encodes CDR1 SEHNR and CDR2 FQNEAQ (reference sequence). Here the CDR3 reads CASSSGDPKLFF. CDR3 sequence (DNA): TGTGCCAGCAGCTCAGGGGACCCGAAACTGTTTTTT.

This clonotype was counted many times. This chain connects TRBV4-1 to TRBJ2-1, with 9 bases aligning to TRBD2. V shed 4 bases and J 5 bases; nucleotides not matched to a gene: 9. CDR1 is MGHRA and CDR2 is YSYEKL in the germline V gene. CDR3 length: 16 amino acids. CDR3 in amino acids: CASSPLGKREDNEQFF. The CDR3 bases are TGCGCCAGCAGCCCCTTGGGGAAGCGGGAGGACAATGAGCAGTTCTTC.

This clonotype was detected once. This chain's CDR3 is CASSPLQQGGGTF. CDR3 nucleotides: TGTGCCAGCAGCCCCCTCCAACAGGGTGGGGGAACCTTC. The V and J genes are TRBV11-3 and TRBJ1-2; possible D gene TRBD1, 6 bases. The germline V gene has CDR1 SGHNT and CDR2 YENEEA. Trimming stripped 5 bases from V and 14 bases from J, with 21 bases between. The CDR3 covers 13 residues. Looking up the rest from reference TRBV11-3 and TRBJ1-2 gives the full variable domain: EAGVVQSPRYKIIEKKQPVAFWCNPISGHNTLYWYLQNLGQGPELLIRYENEEAVDDSQLPKDRFSAERLKGVDSTLKIQPAELGDSAVYLCASSPLQQGGGTFGSGTRLTVV.

The CDR3 reads CASRRTSGSYEQYF. Here the CDR3 DNA reads TGTGCCAGTAGACGGACTAGCGGTTCCTACGAGCAGTACTTC. The chain uses TRBV19 and TRBJ2-7; 10 nucleotides match TRBD2. CDR3 size: 14 residues. Germline CDR1 reads LNHDA; CDR2 reads SQIVND (reference sequence). The junction had 3 bases not matched to a gene; V was cut back by 6 bases and J by 1 base.

This clonotype was observed many times. This rearrangement joins TRBV7-2 to TRBJ2-2, with TRBD2 identical over 10 bases. Germline CDR1 is SGHTA and CDR2 is FQGNSA. V lost 4 bases to trimming and J lost 4 bases; unmatched junction nucleotides: 6. CDR3 length: 16 amino acids. CDR3 sequence (DNA): TGTGCCAGCAGCTGGGGGACTAGCGTCCCCACCGGGGAGCTGTTTTTT. Protein sequence: CASSWGTSVPTGELFF. The full variable domain, completed using reference TRBV7-2 and TRBJ2-2, is GAGVSQSPSNKVTEKGKDVELRCDPISGHTALYWYRQSLGQGLEFLIYFQGNSAPDKSGLPSDRFSAERTGGSVSTLTIQRTQQEDSAVYLCASSWGTSVPTGELFFGEGSRLTVL.

This clonotype was seen at least ten times. The V and J genes are TRBV7-2 and TRBJ2-6, with D perhaps TRBD1 or TRBD2 (6 bases each). Germline loops: CDR1 SGHTA, CDR2 FQGNSA. V lost 3 bases to trimming and J lost 4 bases, with 10 bases between them. This CDR3 has 15 residues. CDR3 sequence reads: CASSLRGGGANVLTF. CDR3 in DNA: TGTGCCAGCAGCTTGAGAGGGGGGGGGGCCAACGTCCTGACTTTC. Looking up the rest from reference TRBV7-2 and TRBJ2-6 gives the full variable domain: GAGVSQSPSNKVTEKGKDVELRCDPISGHTALYWYRQSLGQGLEFLIYFQGNSAPDKSGLPSDRFSAERTGGSVSTLTIQRTQQEDSAVYLCASSLRGGGANVLTFGAGSRLTVL.

This clonotype was detected many times. V and J are TRBV7-8 and TRBJ2-3; TRBD1 matches 8 bases. CDR1 and CDR2 (germline): SGHVS, FQNEAQ. V trimming: 5 bases; J trimming: 4 bases; junction bases outside the gene matches: 8. CDR3 length: 15 amino acids. CDR3 bases: TGTGCCAGCAGCAAAGTGGACAGGGCCGCAGATACGCAGTATTTT. Protein product: CASSKVDRAADTQYF.

This clonotype has ten or more counts. V usage is TRBV7-2 and J usage is TRBJ2-3; D not certain. From germline, CDR1 is SGHTA and CDR2 FQGNSA. V lost 7 bases and J lost 2, with 4 bases in between. The CDR3 contains 11 residues. The CDR3 reads CASTFTDTQYF. The CDR3 nucleotides read TGTGCCAGCACCTTCACAGATACGCAGTATTTT.